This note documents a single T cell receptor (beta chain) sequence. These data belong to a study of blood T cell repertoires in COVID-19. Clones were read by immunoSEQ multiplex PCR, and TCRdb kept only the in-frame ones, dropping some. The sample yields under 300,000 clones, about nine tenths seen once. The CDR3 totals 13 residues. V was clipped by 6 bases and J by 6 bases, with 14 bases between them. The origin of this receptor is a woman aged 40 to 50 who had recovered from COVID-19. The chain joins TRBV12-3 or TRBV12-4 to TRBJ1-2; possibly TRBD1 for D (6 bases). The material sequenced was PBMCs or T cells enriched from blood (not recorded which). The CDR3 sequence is CASRFAGVHGYTF. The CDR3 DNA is TGTGCCAGCAGGTTCGCAGGGGTACATGGCTACACCTTC.